This paragraph reports one T cell receptor (beta chain). Primers: 60 Vbeta forward and 13 Jbeta reverse. Measured with immunoSEQ multiplex PCR; TCRdb has only the in-frame clones, and not every one. This table holds about 170,000 clones, 79% found once. The data derive from a study of cytomegalovirus exposure and HLA in healthy donors. Germline V CDR1 and CDR2: SGHTA, FQGTGA. The CDR3 loop spans 14 amino acids. The V gene end was trimmed by 5 bases and the J gene end by 3 bases; junction bases not matched to a gene: 4. The rearrangement joins TRBV7-3 to TRBJ1-1; 9 bases are shared with TRBD1. The receptor was derived from a woman aged 45-60 years in good health and CMV-seronegative. The material sequenced was PBMCs. CDR3 sequence: CASSGGQGHTEAFF. For the CDR3, the DNA is TGTGCCAGCAGCGGCGGACAGGGGCACACTGAAGCTTTCTTT. Looking up the rest from reference TRBV7-3 and TRBJ1-1 gives the full variable domain: GAGVSQTPSNKVTEKGKYVELRCDPISGHTALYWYRQSLGQGPEFLIYFQGTGAADDSGLPNDRFFAVRPEGSVSTLKIQRTERGDSAVYLCASSGGQGHTEAFFGQGTRLTVV.